The clone carrying this TCR beta chain turned up a few times. The sample comes from a study of blood T cell repertoires in COVID-19. TCRdb keeps only in-frame clones here, not all; method: immunoSEQ multiplex PCR. The sample yields approximately 300,000 clones, 80% to 90% seen once. Ages ranged from about 18 to 100 years, with residence in some 25 US areas. Cohort assignment relied on participant-reported clinical history. The study counted Cohort 3 donors as recovered given two negative PCRs, clearance, or symptom resolution. From germline, CDR1 is MGHRA and CDR2 YSYEKL. V was trimmed by 1 base and J by 10 bases, leaving 22 bases between them. This CDR3 spans 17 amino acids.

The specimen was PBMCs or T cells enriched from blood (not recorded which). The sequence was collected from a woman younger than 45 who had recovered from COVID-19. The V gene is TRBV4-1, the J gene TRBJ1-4; D gene unclear. CDR3 bases: TGCGCCAGCAGCCAAGCGTCCGAGATCCGGGGTTCAGGAAAACTGTTTTTT. It translates to CASSQASEIRGSGKLFF.